The clone carrying this T cell receptor (beta chain) was detected many times. Its antigen is still unknown. The TCR library was built from RNA with a 3' RACE protocol and unique molecular identifiers. TCRdb used MiXCR to reprocess the 3' RACE reads, holding one entry per CDR3 protein. Counted here are over 15,000 distinct CDR3 sequences, around 3.2% occurring once; the ten biggest clones make up roughly 5.1%. These data come from a study of HIV-infected children after antiretroviral therapy interruption. Points from the study as a whole: By the end of treatment interruption, naive CD4+ clonality (Gini) increased. Naive CD4+ CDR3 sharing between time points fell after interruption began.

This CDR3 is 13 amino acids long. Germline lookup yields CDR1 SGHNT and CDR2 YYREEE (reference sequence). Trimming pared 4 bases from V and 2 bases from J, leaving 10 bases between. The treatment was: PENTA 11 planned treatment interruption arm or continuous ART arm. Naive CD4+ CD45RA+ CD45RO- T cells were FACS-sorted from thawed PBMCs. Sequenced material: CD45RA+ CD4+ T cells from PBMCs, taken from a donor given antiretroviral therapy, either interrupted or continuous. Subset specified: naive CD4+ CD45RA+ CD45RO- T cells. The chain uses TRBV5-4 and TRBJ2-7, with unresolved D. The sequence was obtained from a child aged 2 to 17 with HIV. The CDR3: CASSTDRAYEQYF. The DNA of the CDR3 is TGTGCCAGCAGCACCGACCGAGCCTACGAGCAGTACTTC.